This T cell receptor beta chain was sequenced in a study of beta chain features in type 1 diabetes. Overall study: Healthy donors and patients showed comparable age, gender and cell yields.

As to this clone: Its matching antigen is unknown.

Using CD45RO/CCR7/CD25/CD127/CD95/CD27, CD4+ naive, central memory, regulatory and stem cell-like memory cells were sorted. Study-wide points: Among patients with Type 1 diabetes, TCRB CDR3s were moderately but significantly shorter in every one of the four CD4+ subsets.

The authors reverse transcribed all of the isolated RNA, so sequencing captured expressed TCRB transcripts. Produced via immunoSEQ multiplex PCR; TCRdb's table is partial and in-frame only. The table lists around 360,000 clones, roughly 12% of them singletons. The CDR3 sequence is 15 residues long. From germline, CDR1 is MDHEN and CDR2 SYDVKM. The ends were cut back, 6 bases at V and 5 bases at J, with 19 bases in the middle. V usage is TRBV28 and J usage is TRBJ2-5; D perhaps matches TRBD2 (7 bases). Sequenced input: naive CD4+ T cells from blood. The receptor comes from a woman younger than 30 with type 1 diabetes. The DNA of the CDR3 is TGTGCCAGCAGCCTCCCCCCGGGGGGCGTGGAGACCCAGTACTTC. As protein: CASSLPPGGVETQYF.